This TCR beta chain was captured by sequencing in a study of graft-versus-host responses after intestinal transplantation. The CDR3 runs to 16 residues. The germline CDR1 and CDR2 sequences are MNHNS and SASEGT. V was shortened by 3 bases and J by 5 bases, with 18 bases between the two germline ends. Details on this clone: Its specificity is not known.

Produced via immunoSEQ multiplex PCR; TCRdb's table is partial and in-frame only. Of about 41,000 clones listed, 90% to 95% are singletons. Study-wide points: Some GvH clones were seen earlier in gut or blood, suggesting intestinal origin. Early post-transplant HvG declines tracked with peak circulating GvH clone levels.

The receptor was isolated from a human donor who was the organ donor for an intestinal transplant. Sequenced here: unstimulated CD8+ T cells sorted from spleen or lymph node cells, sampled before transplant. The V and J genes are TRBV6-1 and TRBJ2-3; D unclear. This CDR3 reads CASSEPSHPSRDTQYF. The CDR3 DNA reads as TGTGCCAGCAGTGAGCCCTCACACCCCTCGAGAGATACGCAGTATTTT.